These 4 T cell receptor beta chains were sequenced from one sample in a study of CD8 T cells in ankylosing spondylitis. A single record per CDR3 protein comes from TCRdb applying MiXCR to the 5' RACE reads. The top ten hold 3.5% to 4.5% of the sample, which has approximately 300,000 distinct CDR3 sequences, about 20% seen once. Source material: blood, either unsorted or a sorted T cell fraction (not recorded which). The receptors here all came from a female donor with ankylosing spondylitis or in good health (not recorded which).

The chain recombines TRBV28 with TRBJ2-3, with TRBD2 identical over 11 bases. The V and J ends lost 10 bases and 0 bases, in that order; junction bases with no gene match: 3. This CDR3 is 14 amino acids long. Germline loops: CDR1 MDHEN, CDR2 SYDVKM. The CDR3 sequence: CATRTSGSTDTQYF. CDR3 bases: TGTGCCACCCGGACTAGCGGGAGCACAGATACGCAGTATTTT. Complete variable domain (other parts from reference TRBV28 and TRBJ2-3): DVKVTQSSRYLVKRTGEKVFLECVQDMDHENMFWYRQDPGLGLRLIYFSYDVKMKEKGDIPEGYSVSREKKERFSLILESASTNQTSMYLCATRTSGSTDTQYFGPGTRLTVL.

This chain links TRBV20-1 with TRBJ1-4; no clear D gene. Trimming stripped 4 bases from V and 7 bases from J, with 10 bases between. The CDR3 sequence is 12 residues long. The V gene's germline CDR1 is DFQATT and CDR2 SNEGSKA (reference sequence). CDR3 nucleotide sequence: TGCAGTGCTATATACCAACGTGAAAAACTGTTTTTT. Protein sequence: CSAIYQREKLFF.

A few counts support this clonotype. V usage is TRBV12-3 or TRBV12-4 and J usage is TRBJ1-4; no clear D gene. CDR3 length: 13 residues. Trimming took off 5 bases at V and 8 bases at J, with 12 bases between the two ends. This CDR3 is CASSGMRSEKLFF. The CDR3, as DNA: TGTGCCAGCAGTGGGATGAGGAGCGAAAAACTGTTTTTT.

This clonotype was counted between two and nine times. The V and J genes are TRBV3-1 and TRBJ1-5, with D possibly being TRBD1 (5 bases). Looked up from germline, CDR1 is LGHDT and CDR2 is YNNKEL (reference sequence). The V end was cut by 1 base, the J end by 7 bases, with 8 bases between. The CDR3 spans 13 residues. CDR3 protein: CASSQARGQPQHF. The CDR3 DNA sequence: TGTGCCAGCAGCCAAGCGAGGGGACAGCCCCAGCATTTT.